The subject of this entry is one T cell receptor (beta chain). This sample was included in a study of blood T cell repertoires in COVID-19. Using immunoSEQ multiplex PCR, the repertoire was profiled, and TCRdb retains in-frame clones only, with some absent. The sample shows about 91,000 clones, about 85% of them seen only once. Trimming left V 5 bases short and J 3 bases short, with 8 bases between. CDR3 length: 13 residues. This receptor was obtained from an older man with acute or convalescent COVID-19. This chain connects TRBV12-3 or TRBV12-4 to TRBJ2-1; D may be TRBD1 (6 bases). The sample comprised peripheral blood. CDR3 coding DNA: TGTGCCAGCAGTCGGACAGACTACAATGAGCAGTTCTTC. Translating gives CASSRTDYNEQFF.